This T cell receptor (beta chain) stems from a study of T cell changes during pregnancy in multiple sclerosis. Produced via immunoSEQ multiplex PCR; TCRdb's table is partial and in-frame only. The sample holds 75,000 to 95,000 clones, around 93% seen once. The CDR3 is made up of 17 amino acids. V was cut by 1 base and J by 0 bases, with 13 bases left in between. CDR1 is GTSNPN and CDR2 is SVGIG in the germline V gene (reference sequence). This sequence joins TRBV30 and TRBJ1-6, with D unclear. The receptor's source is a female donor in good health, enrolled as a control in a pregnancy study. The sequenced sample was peripheral blood, obtained in the first trimester of pregnancy. Written as DNA, the CDR3 is TGTGCCTGGAGTGCCGTGACAACGAGCTCCTATAATTCACCCCTCCACTTT. Its protein product is CAWSAVTTSSYNSPLHF.